The entry below gives a single TCR beta chain sequence along with its context. This sample is drawn from a study of cytomegalovirus exposure and HLA in healthy donors. Here immunoSEQ multiplex PCR was the method, and the copy in TCRdb shows in-frame clones only, minus some. Counted here are 60,000 to 80,000 clones, 70% to 90% occurring once; the ten biggest clones make up around 2.9%. CDR1 is SEHNR and CDR2 is FQNEAQ in the germline V gene (reference sequence). The J segment lost 10 bases and the V segment lost 6 bases, leaving 10 bases of the junction unmatched. This CDR3 has 15 residues. Separation from the roughly 670-subject first cohort characterized the roughly 110-subject validation cohort, to which the donors belonged.

What was sequenced was PBMCs. The chain links TRBV7-9 to TRBJ2-1; TRBD2 aligns across 12 bases. The TCR sequence derives from a man aged 25-45 years in good health and CMV-seronegative. As DNA, the CDR3 is TGTGCCAGCAGACCGGGACTAGCGGGTACGTTCGAGCAGTTCTTC. Translating gives CASRPGLAGTFEQFF.